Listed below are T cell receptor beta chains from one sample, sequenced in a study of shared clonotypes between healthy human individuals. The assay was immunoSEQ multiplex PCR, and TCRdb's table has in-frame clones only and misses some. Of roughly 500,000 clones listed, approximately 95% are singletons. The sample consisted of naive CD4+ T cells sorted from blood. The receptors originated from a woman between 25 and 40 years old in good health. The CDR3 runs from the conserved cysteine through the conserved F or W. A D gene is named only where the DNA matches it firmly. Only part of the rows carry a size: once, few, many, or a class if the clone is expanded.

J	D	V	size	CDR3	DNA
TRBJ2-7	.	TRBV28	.	CASSLRDVGGGSYEQYF	TGTGCCAGCAGTTTACGCGATGTGGGGGGCGGGAGTTACGAGCAGTACTTC
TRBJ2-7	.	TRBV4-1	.	CASSPILRDQPHEQYF	TGCGCCAGCAGCCCCATCCTCCGGGATCAACCCCACGAGCAGTACTTC
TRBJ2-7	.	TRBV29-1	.	CSVVFQTEKFYEQYF	TGCAGCGTTGTATTTCAGACAGAGAAATTCTACGAGCAGTACTTC
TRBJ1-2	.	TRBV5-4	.	CASSDREPRGLNYGYTF	TGTGCCAGCAGCGACCGGGAACCCCGGGGGCTTAACTATGGCTACACCTTC
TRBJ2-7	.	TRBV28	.	CASSSRKRSPANEQYF	TGTGCCAGCAGTTCTCGCAAGAGGTCCCCAGCCAACGAGCAGTACTTC
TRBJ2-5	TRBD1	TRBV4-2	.	CASSPGDRASETQYF	TGTGCCAGCAGCCCAGGTGACAGGGCTTCCGAGACCCAGTACTTC
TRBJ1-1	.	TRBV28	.	CASSLWQGEAFF	TGTGCCAGCAGTTTATGGCAGGGGGAAGCTTTCTTT
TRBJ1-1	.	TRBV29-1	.	CSVDSGSFTEAFF	TGCAGCGTTGATTCAGGGTCGTTCACTGAAGCTTTCTTT
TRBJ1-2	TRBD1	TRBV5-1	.	CASSLGDRVGGYTF	TGCGCCAGCAGCCTTGGGGACAGGGTAGGAGGCTACACCTTC
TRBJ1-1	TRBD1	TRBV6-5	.	CASSYSPGGRAFF	TGTGCCAGCAGTTACTCGCCAGGGGGGAGAGCTTTCTTT
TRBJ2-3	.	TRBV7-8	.	CASSLSSDSVGSTDTQYF	TGTGCCAGCAGCTTATCCTCGGACTCGGTGGGGAGCACAGATACGCAGTATTTT
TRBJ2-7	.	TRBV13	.	CASSVGTSFEQYF	TGTGCCAGCAGCGTAGGGACATCTTTCGAGCAGTACTTC
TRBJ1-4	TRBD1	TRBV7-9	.	CASSLLDRADEKLFF	TGTGCCAGCAGCTTACTGGACAGGGCCGATGAAAAACTGTTTTTT
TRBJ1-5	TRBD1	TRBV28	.	CASSPNRGLDQPQHF	TGTGCCAGCAGTCCTAACAGGGGGCTGGATCAGCCCCAGCATTTT
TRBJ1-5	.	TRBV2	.	CASSESRAGNQPQHF	TGTGCCAGCAGTGAATCTAGGGCGGGGAATCAGCCCCAGCATTTT
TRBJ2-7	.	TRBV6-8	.	CAGEAARGCCHEQYF	TGTGCCGGGGAGGCCGCTCGAGGCTGCTGTCACGAGCAGTACTTC
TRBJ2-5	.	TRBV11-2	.	CASRPLQFQETQYF	TGTGCCAGCAGGCCCCTCCAGTTTCAAGAGACCCAGTACTTC
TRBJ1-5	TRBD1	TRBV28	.	CASRTGQGRFNQPQHF	TGTGCCAGCAGGACAGGACAGGGGCGCTTCAATCAGCCCCAGCATTTT
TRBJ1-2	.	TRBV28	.	CASSPLSRSYGYTF	TGTGCCAGCAGTCCGCTTTCTAGGAGCTATGGCTACACCTTC
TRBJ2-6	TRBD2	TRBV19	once	CASSTRGGRAVVTGANVLTF	TGTGCCAGTAGTACCCGTGGCGGGAGGGCCGTGGTTACCGGGGCCAACGTCCTGACTTTC
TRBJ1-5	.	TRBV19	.	CASRQRSNQPQHF	TGTGCCAGTCGACAGCGGAGCAATCAGCCCCAGCATTTT
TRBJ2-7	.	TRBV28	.	CASSLANSYEQYF	TGTGCCAGCAGTTTAGCCAACTCCTACGAGCAGTACTTC
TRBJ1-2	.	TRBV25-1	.	CASTPREGLGGYTF	TGTGCCAGCACCCCGAGGGAGGGATTGGGTGGCTACACCTTC
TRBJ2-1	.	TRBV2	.	CASKVGGVNEQFF	TGTGCCAGCAAAGTCGGAGGGGTCAATGAGCAGTTCTTC
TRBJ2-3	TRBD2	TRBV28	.	CASSFSWTSGSGTDTQYF	TGTGCCAGCAGTTTCTCATGGACTAGCGGGAGTGGCACAGATACGCAGTATTTT
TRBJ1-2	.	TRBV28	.	CASGTSDSGGYTF	TGTGCCAGCGGGACCTCTGACTCGGGGGGCTACACCTTC
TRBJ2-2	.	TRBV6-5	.	CASNPQGGNTGELFF	TGTGCCAGCAACCCCCAAGGGGGGAACACCGGGGAGCTGTTTTTT
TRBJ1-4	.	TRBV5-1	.	CASSFRRGDKLFF	TGCGCCAGCAGCTTTCGACGGGGAGATAAACTGTTTTTT
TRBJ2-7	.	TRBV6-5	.	CASSQLDEQYF	TGTGCCAGCAGCCAATTAGACGAGCAGTACTTC
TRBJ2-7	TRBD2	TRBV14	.	CASSPGLNYEWQYF	TGTGCCAGCAGCCCGGGACTAAACTACGAGTGGCAGTACTTC
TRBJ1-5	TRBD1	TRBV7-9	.	CASSPQGAEQPQHF	TGTGCCAGCAGCCCCCAGGGGGCGGAGCAGCCCCAGCATTTT
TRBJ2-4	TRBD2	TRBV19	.	CASSPQLAGVAKNIQYF	TGTGCCAGTAGTCCCCAACTAGCGGGGGTAGCCAAAAACATTCAGTACTTC
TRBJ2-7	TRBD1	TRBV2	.	CASSFQGDRYEQYF	TGTGCCAGCAGTTTCCAGGGGGATCGGTACGAGCAGTACTTC